The 13 T cell receptor beta chains presented below share a single source sample, sequenced in a study of cytomegalovirus exposure and HLA in healthy donors. A multiplex PCR was run with 60 Vbeta primers and 13 Jbeta primers. The assay was immunoSEQ multiplex PCR, and TCRdb's table has in-frame clones only and misses some. Of 100,000 to 150,000 clones in the sample, about 81% are singletons; the top ten hold roughly 1.1%. Sequencing was carried out using PBMCs. These receptors all stem from a woman aged 25 to 39 in good health and CMV-seronegative.

This clone showed up just once. The rearrangement joins TRBV6-5 to TRBJ1-1; D possibly corresponds to TRBD1 (6 bases). There are 14 residues in the CDR3. With 6 bases removed from V and 0 bases from J, the gap between germline ends came to 11 bases. CDR1 is MNHEY and CDR2 is SVGAGI in the germline V gene. CDR3 region: CASRLGHLNTEAFF. CDR3 in DNA: TGTGCCAGCAGGCTGGGACACCTGAACACTGAAGCTTTCTTT.

This clone was observed a handful of times. The V gene is TRBV2, the J gene TRBJ2-1, with 10 positions matching TRBD2. V shed 2 bases and J 8 bases; nucleotides not matched to a gene: 6. Germline-derived CDR1 and CDR2 are SNHLY and FYNNEI. This CDR3 contains 15 residues. CDR3 nucleotides: TGTGCCAGCAGTGAATATAGCGGGGGGAGCGATGAGCAGTTCTTC. Protein product: CASSEYSGGSDEQFF.

The chain combines TRBV19 with TRBJ2-7; 8 bases align to TRBD1. The CDR3 is made up of 15 amino acids. Per germline, CDR1 LNHDA and CDR2 SQIVND (reference sequence). Unmatched junction bases numbered 11, after V lost 6 bases and J lost 4 bases. The CDR3 nucleotides are TGTGCCAGTAGCACTGGGACAGGCGACGTGTACGAGCAGTACTTC. This sequence encodes CASSTGTGDVYEQYF.

This clone was recorded once. The rearrangement joins TRBV6-1 to TRBJ1-2; D call uncertain. This CDR3 is built from 15 residues. Between the trimmed V and J ends, which lost 5 bases and 6 bases, there was a span of 19 bases. Germline CDR1 is MNHNS and CDR2 is SASEGT. CDR3 in DNA: TGTGCCAGCAGTCATCAAAGTTCGGGAGGCGATGGCTACACCTTC. Its translation is CASSHQSSGGDGYTF.

This clone was recorded a few times. This CDR3 is also generated by other DNA sequences in the sample. The J gene is TRBJ1-1, the V gene TRBV6-5; D possibly corresponds to TRBD1 (6 bases). The germline V gene has CDR1 MNHEY and CDR2 SVGAGI. The CDR3 totals 13 residues. Trimming cost V 6 bases and J 1 base, with 9 bases left between them. Here the CDR3 reads CASSLQGNTEAFF. The CDR3 DNA follows: TGTGCCAGCAGCCTACAGGGGAACACTGAAGCTTTCTTT.

This sequence joins TRBV7-9 and TRBJ2-5, with 10 bases identical to TRBD2. J lost 1 base, V lost 5 bases, and 7 bases had no gene match. From germline, CDR1 is SEHNR and CDR2 FQNEAQ (reference sequence). The CDR3 totals 16 residues. CDR3 amino acids: CASSIGTSASQETQYF. CDR3 DNA sequence: TGTGCCAGCAGCATAGGGACTAGCGCATCCCAAGAGACCCAGTACTTC.

V is TRBV7-9 and J is TRBJ1-2, with 8 positions matching TRBD1. Germline CDR1 reads SEHNR; CDR2 reads FQNEAQ (reference sequence). The V gene end was trimmed by 3 bases and the J gene end by 4 bases; junction bases not matched to a gene: 4. CDR3 length: 14 residues. The DNA of the CDR3 is TGTGCCAGCAGCTTCGGACAGGGTAGCTATGGCTACACCTTC. Its translation is CASSFGQGSYGYTF.

The table lists this clone with a few counts. The chain carries TRBV5-1 and TRBJ2-5; D is unresolved. With the DNA end fitting TRBJ2-7 better, the J assignment may be wrong. CDR3 length: 13 residues. Germline-derived CDR1 and CDR2 are SGHRS and YFSETQ. The CDR3, as DNA: TGCGCCAGCAGCTTGGGGGCCCTCTACGAGCAGTACTTC. This encodes CASSLGALYEQYF.

The CDR3: CASSLSPLDRVRYTF. CDR3 DNA sequence: TGCGCCAGCAGCTTGTCCCCTCTAGACAGGGTACGCTACACCTTC. The rearrangement links TRBV5-1 to TRBJ1-2, with 7 bases fitting TRBD1. Germline loops: CDR1 SGHRS, CDR2 YFSETQ. V lost 1 base to trimming and J lost 9 bases; unmatched junction nucleotides: 12. This CDR3 region has 15 residues.

The chain has TRBV19 and TRBJ1-5; TRBD1 agrees at 7 bases. The V gene's germline CDR1 is LNHDA and CDR2 SQIVND (reference sequence). V lost 7 bases to trimming and J lost 5 bases; unmatched junction nucleotides: 11. This CDR3 is built from 15 residues. The CDR3 protein is CASTDRGQGDQPQHF. Here the CDR3 DNA reads TGTGCCAGTACCGATAGGGGGCAGGGAGATCAGCCCCAGCATTTT.

As for this clone: Sequence at one end of the junction differs from germline and may be a read error. The chain links TRBV10-3 to TRBJ2-7, with D possibly being TRBD1 (5 bases). This CDR3 is built from 14 residues. Germline lookup yields CDR1 ENHRY and CDR2 SYGVKD. CDR3 bases: TGTGCCATCAGTGAGTCGACGACAGTCGACGAGCAGCACTTC. As protein: CAISESTTVDEQHF.

J is TRBJ2-7 and V is TRBV6-5; D possibly corresponds to TRBD2 (5 bases). V gave up 8 bases and J gave up 3 bases, with 14 bases separating them. Germline-derived CDR1 and CDR2 are MNHEY and SVGAGI. The CDR3 has 13 amino acids. Here the CDR3 DNA reads TGTGCCAGCCGCCAGAGCGGATACTACGAGCAGTACTTC. Translated: CASRQSGYYEQYF.

The chain has TRBV29-1 and TRBJ1-1; TRBD1 matches 7 bases. This CDR3 comprises 12 residues. Germline CDR1 SQVTM, CDR2 ANQGSEA. The DNA for the CDR3 is TGCAGTGCAAGACAGGGTAGCACTGAAGCTTTCTTT. It specifies CSARQGSTEAFF. Looking up the rest from reference TRBV29-1 and TRBJ1-1 gives the full variable domain: SAVISQKPSRDICQRGTSLTIQCQVDSQVTMMFWYRQQPGQSLTLIATANQGSEATYESGFVIDKFPISRPNLTFSTLTVSNMSPEDSSIYLCSARQGSTEAFFGQGTRLTVV.